The 28 T cell receptor beta chains reported below all come from one sample, sequenced in a study of PD-1 blockade in classical Hodgkin lymphoma. Libraries were prepared by immunoSEQ multiplex PCR; TCRdb keeps only in-frame clonotypes and omits some of them. The sample has roughly 35,000 clones; about 90% are singletons. Time point denoted: cycle 4 day 1 (C4D1), after less than 7 weeks of nivolumab. Each of the patients experienced relapse following autologous stem cell transplantation, and their brentuximab vedotin exposure differed. Magnetic negative selection was used to purify CD4+ T cells from thawed PBMCs. Sequences were derived from CD4+ T cells from blood, sampled before the fourth cycle of nivolumab. The receptor set was obtained from a human donor with classical Hodgkin lymphoma.

V and J are TRBV6-5 and TRBJ2-3; D remains ambiguous. Germline CDR1 reads MNHEY; CDR2 reads SVGAGI. The CDR3 spans 14 residues. Trimming took 7 bases from V and 2 from J, leaving 13 bases between them. The CDR3 is CASTRIPFTDTQYF. Written as DNA, the CDR3 is TGTGCCAGCACACGGATCCCCTTCACAGATACGCAGTATTTT.

This chain joins TRBV9 and TRBJ1-4; 7 nucleotides line up with TRBD1. This CDR3 has 15 residues. Losses at the gene ends were 3 bases for V and 3 bases for J; bases not matched to a gene: 5. Germline V gene lookup returns CDR1 SGDLS and CDR2 YYNGEE. The CDR3 DNA reads as TGTGCCAGCAGCGCCGGGACAGTCTCTAATGAAAAACTGTTTTTT. This codes for CASSAGTVSNEKLFF.

The chain joins TRBV29-1 to TRBJ2-1; 9 bases line up with TRBD2. The CDR3 sequence is 13 residues long. Germline-derived CDR1 and CDR2 are SQVTM and ANQGSEA. With 7 bases clipped from V and 4 bases from J, the junction kept 5 bases outside the gene matches. Here the CDR3 reads CSAMTSGYNEQFF. The CDR3 DNA reads as TGCAGCGCCATGACTAGCGGATACAATGAGCAGTTCTTC.

This chain uses TRBV6-6 with TRBJ1-2; 8 bases fit TRBD1. This CDR3 contains 15 residues. Germline CDR1 MNHNY, CDR2 SVGAGI (reference sequence). Trimming took 5 bases from V and 5 from J; bases not matched to a gene: 10. The CDR3: CASSDPTGQGYGYTF. The CDR3 nucleotides read TGTGCCAGCAGTGACCCCACCGGACAGGGTTATGGCTACACCTTC.

The V call is TRBV28, the J call TRBJ1-5; no firm D call. The CDR3 runs 16 residues. The V end lost 6 bases, the J end lost 7 bases, and 22 bases lay between the germline ends. CDR1 is MDHEN, CDR2 SYDVKM, per germline. This CDR3 reads CASSMVQLLNTQPQHF. CDR3 sequence (DNA): TGTGCCAGCAGCATGGTCCAACTATTAAACACCCAGCCCCAGCATTTT.

The chain couples TRBV5-1 to TRBJ2-7; D is perhaps TRBD1 (6 bases). V was pared by 0 bases and J by 4 bases, with 14 bases between. This CDR3 region has 15 residues. CDR1 and CDR2 from the germline V gene are SGHRS and YFSETQ. For the CDR3, the DNA is TGCGCCAGCAGCTTGGCCGGGACACAAAATTACGAGCAGTACTTC. Its protein product is CASSLAGTQNYEQYF.

This clone is a singleton in its sample. The rearrangement joins TRBV12-5 to TRBJ1-3; D possibly corresponds to TRBD1 (5 bases). V was trimmed by 2 bases and J by 0 bases, leaving 11 bases between them. The length of the CDR3 is 16 residues. The V gene's germline CDR1 is LGHNT and CDR2 FRNRAP. CDR3 sequence: CASGLSTGGSGNTIYF. CDR3 DNA: TGTGCTAGTGGTTTGTCTACAGGTGGCTCTGGAAACACCATATATTTT.

This chain connects TRBV10-1 to TRBJ2-3; TRBD2 matches 8 bases. The CDR3 is 17 residues long. Germline CDR1 is WNHNN and CDR2 is SYGVQD (reference sequence). With 0 bases clipped from V and 6 bases from J, the junction kept 11 bases outside the gene matches. CDR3 protein: CASSESRRGDHLDTQYF. Written as DNA, the CDR3 is TGCGCCAGCAGTGAGTCTCGGCGGGGGGACCATTTGGATACGCAGTATTTT.

The V gene is TRBV2, the J gene TRBJ2-1; TRBD2 might be the D (5 bases). The V gene lost 4 bases and the J gene lost 10 bases, with 14 bases spanning the gap. From germline, CDR1 is SNHLY and CDR2 FYNNEI. The CDR3 sequence is 13 residues long. The DNA of the CDR3 is TGTGCCAGCAGTGGCGAGGGCAGATGGGAGCAGTTCTTC. Translated, it gives CASSGEGRWEQFF.

The chain carries TRBV28 and TRBJ1-2; D is undetermined. Germline CDR1 and CDR2: MDHEN and SYDVKM. This CDR3 has 14 residues. Trimming took 8 bases from V and 2 from J, leaving 15 bases between them. CDR3 loop: CASAPGLENYGYTF. CDR3 DNA: TGTGCCAGCGCGCCGGGATTAGAAAACTATGGCTACACCTTC.

V and J are TRBV29-1 and TRBJ2-7; 10 bases line up with TRBD2. The V and J ends lost 4 bases and 7 bases, in that order; junction bases with no gene match: 10. CDR1 and CDR2 from the germline V gene are SQVTM and ANQGSEA. This CDR3 region has 14 residues. CDR3 residues: CSVATSGIGREQYF. CDR3 coding DNA: TGCAGCGTTGCTACTAGCGGGATCGGTCGGGAGCAGTACTTC.

The CDR3 coding sequence is TGTGCCACCCAAAGCACGGAGAACTATGGCTACACCTTC. It is translated as CATQSTENYGYTF. The chain is built from TRBV6-5 and TRBJ1-2; D call uncertain. CDR3 length: 13 residues. The V end lost 10 bases, the J end lost 2 bases, and 14 bases lay between the germline ends. Germline V gene data show CDR1 as MNHEY and CDR2 as SVGAGI.

The rearrangement links TRBV6-1 to TRBJ2-1; 7 bases line up with TRBD1. V shed 6 bases and J 3 bases; nucleotides not matched to a gene: 8. Germline CDR1 and CDR2: MNHNS and SASEGT. The CDR3 has 15 residues. CDR3 protein: CASSLHRDSYNEQFF. DNA of the CDR3: TGTGCCAGCAGCCTACACCGGGACAGCTACAATGAGCAGTTCTTC.

The CDR3 protein is CAWDPGTGGNYGYTF. The DNA for the CDR3 is TGTGCCTGGGACCCCGGGACAGGGGGCAACTATGGCTACACCTTC. The chain uses TRBV30 and TRBJ1-2, with 12 bases that match TRBD1. Trimming took 5 bases from V and 2 from J; bases not matched to a gene: 6. The CDR3 extends over 15 amino acids. Germline CDR1 GTSNPN, CDR2 SVGIG (reference sequence).

The gene calls are TRBV11-2 and TRBJ1-1, with D uncertain. The CDR3 has 11 residues. Trimming cost V 5 bases and J 8 bases, with 9 bases left between them. Germline CDR1 and CDR2: SGHAT and FQNNGV. The CDR3 DNA reads as TGTGCCAGCAGCCACGCCGCGGAAGCTTTCTTT. This codes for CASSHAAEAFF.

The count of this clone is one. The chain joins TRBV6-4 to TRBJ1-2, with D unresolved. Germline lookup yields CDR1 MRHNA and CDR2 SNTAGT. Trimming took off 8 bases at V and 4 bases at J, with 17 bases between the two ends. The CDR3 spans 14 residues. The CDR3 nucleotides are TGTGCCAGCTCACCATATGACGTTGGCTATGGCTACACCTTC. The encoded protein is CASSPYDVGYGYTF.

The gene calls are TRBV30 and TRBJ2-7; tentatively, D is TRBD1 (5 bases). The CDR3 spans 13 residues. CDR1 and CDR2 (germline): GTSNPN, SVGIG (reference sequence). Between the trimmed V and J ends, which lost 5 bases and 1 base, there was a span of 12 bases. For the CDR3, the DNA is TGTGCCTGGGGAAGACAGCCTTCCTACGAGCAGTACTTC. Its protein is CAWGRQPSYEQYF.

The chain is built from TRBV7-9 and TRBJ2-2, with TRBD2 as a possible D gene (5 bases). The CDR3 runs 15 residues. V was shortened by 4 bases and J by 1 base, with 10 bases between the two germline ends. Germline loops: CDR1 SEHNR, CDR2 FQNEAQ (reference sequence). Here the CDR3 reads CASSSVGRNTGELFF. For the CDR3, the DNA is TGTGCCAGCAGCTCGGTTGGGAGGAACACCGGGGAGCTGTTTTTT.

This clone was observed a handful of times. V is TRBV7-9 and J is TRBJ2-3; 8 bases are a match to TRBD2. The CDR3 contains 16 residues. From germline, CDR1 is SEHNR and CDR2 FQNEAQ (reference sequence). The J segment lost 7 bases and the V segment lost 5 bases, leaving 14 bases of the junction unmatched. The CDR3 protein is CASSPPLREGLHTQYF. Here the CDR3 DNA reads TGTGCCAGCAGCCCCCCGCTACGGGAGGGCCTTCATACGCAGTATTTT.

About this clone: One end of the junction does not line up with germline, which may come from a read error. The V gene is TRBV4-1, the J gene TRBJ2-4; D possibly corresponds to TRBD2 (6 bases). This CDR3 has 14 amino acids. Germline V CDR1 and CDR2: MGHRA, YSYEKL. The CDR3 reads CASSKEEGRNIQYF. The CDR3 DNA follows: TGCGCCAGCAGCAAAGAGGAGGGGAGAAACATTCAGTACTTC.

A single count supports this clone. This CDR3 reads CASSLGGRRDTQYF. Here the CDR3 DNA reads TGTGCCAGCAGCTTAGGTGGGAGACGGGATACGCAGTATTTT. V gene TRBV11-2 combines with J gene TRBJ2-3; possibly TRBD2 for D (5 bases). The CDR3 runs 14 residues. Looked up from germline, CDR1 is SGHAT and CDR2 is FQNNGV. V shed 1 base and J shed 6 bases, with 11 bases lying between them.

This chain connects TRBV27 to TRBJ2-7; D is ambiguous. Trimming left V 3 bases short and J 2 bases short, with 8 bases between. CDR3 length equals 13 residues. Germline CDR1 MNHEY, CDR2 SMNVEV (reference sequence). CDR3 in DNA: TGTGCCAGCAGTTTTACTTATACCTACGAGCAGTACTTC. Amino acids: CASSFTYTYEQYF.

This clone was seen a handful of times. This sequence joins TRBV27 and TRBJ2-2, with unresolved D. Trimming shortened V by 3 bases and J by 1 base, and 3 bases separated the two germline ends. Germline V CDR1 and CDR2: MNHEY, SMNVEV (reference sequence). This CDR3 comprises 13 residues. The CDR3 nucleotides are TGTGCCAGCAGTTTCGGGAACACCGGGGAGCTGTTTTTT. Protein: CASSFGNTGELFF.

The genes are TRBV5-1 and TRBJ2-3; D uncertain. The CDR3 has 15 residues. The germline gives CDR1 SGHRS, CDR2 YFSETQ. V was clipped by 0 bases and J by 0 bases, with 8 bases between them. The CDR3 coding sequence is TGCGCCAGCAGCTTGGCGTTCCTAAGCACAGATACGCAGTATTTT. It translates to CASSLAFLSTDTQYF.

This sequence joins TRBV6-5 and TRBJ2-7; 10 bases match TRBD1. Germline V lookup: CDR1 MNHEY, CDR2 SVGAGI. V lost 4 bases to trimming and J lost 3 bases; unmatched junction nucleotides: 0. The CDR3 has 13 amino acids. As DNA, the CDR3 is TGTGCCAGCAGTTGGGACAGGGGCTACGAGCAGTACTTC. Its translation is CASSWDRGYEQYF.

This clone has just one count. The J gene is TRBJ2-1, the V gene TRBV10-1; a weak D match, TRBD2 (6 bases). V lost 2 bases, J lost 0 bases, and 8 bases lay in between. This CDR3 is built from 15 residues. Per the germline V gene, CDR1 is WNHNN and CDR2 is SYGVQD (reference sequence). CDR3: CASSEDGGSYNEQFF. The CDR3, as DNA: TGCGCCAGCAGTGAGGACGGGGGCTCCTACAATGAGCAGTTCTTC.

The gene calls are TRBV2 and TRBJ1-1, with D perhaps matching TRBD1 (6 bases). CDR3 length: 14 amino acids. With 5 bases removed from V and 0 bases from J, the gap between germline ends came to 10 bases. The V gene's germline CDR1 is SNHLY and CDR2 FYNNEI. CDR3 DNA: TGTGCCAGCAGTATAGGGGACATGAACACTGAAGCTTTCTTT. Translated: CASSIGDMNTEAFF.

The V call is TRBV18, the J call TRBJ2-7; a weak D match, TRBD1 (5 bases). Germline V lookup: CDR1 KGHSH, CDR2 LQKENI. CDR3 length: 14 amino acids. V lost 3 bases, J lost 1 base, and 10 bases lay in between. The CDR3 DNA reads as TGTGCCAGCTCACCTAGGGGAAGGTCCTACGAGCAGTACTTC. This gives the protein CASSPRGRSYEQYF. The full variable domain, its missing parts supplied by reference TRBV18 and TRBJ2-7, is NAGVMQNPRHLVRRRGQEARLRCSPMKGHSHVYWYRQLPEEGLKFMVYLQKENIIDESGMPKERFSAEFPKEGPSILRIQQVVRGDSAAYFCASSPRGRSYEQYFGPGTRLTVT.